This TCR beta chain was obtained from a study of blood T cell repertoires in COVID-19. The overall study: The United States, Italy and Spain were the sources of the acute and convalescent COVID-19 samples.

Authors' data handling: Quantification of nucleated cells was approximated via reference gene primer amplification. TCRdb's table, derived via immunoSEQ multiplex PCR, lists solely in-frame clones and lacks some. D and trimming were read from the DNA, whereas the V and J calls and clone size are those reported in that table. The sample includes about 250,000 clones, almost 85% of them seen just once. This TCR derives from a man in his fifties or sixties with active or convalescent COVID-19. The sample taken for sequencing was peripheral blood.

CDR3 bases: TGTGCCAGCAGCCAAGTGGGCACCTACTCCTACAATGAGCAGTTCTTC. Translating gives CASSQVGTYSYNEQFF. This chain connects TRBV3-1 (or the pseudogene TRBV3-2) to TRBJ2-1; D not certain. V lost 1 base and J lost 0, with 10 bases in between. The CDR3 spans 16 residues. The V gene's germline CDR1 is LGHDT and CDR2 YNNKEL (reference sequence).